The rows below give T cell receptor beta chains drawn from one sample of a study of blood T cell repertoires in COVID-19. Repertoires were generated with immunoSEQ multiplex PCR, while TCRdb's copy carries only in-frame clones and drops some. This sample has approximately 160,000 clones; over 80% occur once, and the top ten carry 2.5% to 3.5%. The specimen sequenced was peripheral blood. The source is a woman in her sixties with acute or convalescent COVID-19. Both conserved end residues are part of each CDR3. Fields, in order: J gene, clone size, D gene, V gene, CDR3 DNA, CDR3 protein. The D gene is left open where the match is weak. The size field is filled for only some rows; it gives once, few, many or a size class.

J: TRBJ1-1
size: few
D: TRBD1
V: TRBV9
DNA: TGTGCCAGCAGCGCCGGACAGGGTTTCGCTGAAGCTTTCTTT
CDR3: CASSAGQGFAEAFF

J: TRBJ1-3
size: -
D: TRBD1
V: TRBV10-3
DNA: TGTGCCATCAGTGGAACAACAGGGGGCTCTGGAAACACCATATATTTT
CDR3: CAISGTTGGSGNTIYF

J: TRBJ2-2
size: -
D: TRBD1
V: TRBV30
DNA: TGTGCCTGGAGTCGGGACAGTCGATACACCGGGGAGCTGTTTTTT
CDR3: CAWSRDSRYTGELFF

J: TRBJ1-2
size: -
D: -
V: TRBV6-6
DNA: TGTGCCAGCAGTTACCCCCTCCTGCAGGGAGGTGGCTACACCTTC
CDR3: CASSYPLLQGGGYTF

J: TRBJ1-1
size: once
D: TRBD1
V: TRBV28
DNA: TGTGCCAGCAGGGGCTGGACAGGGGATAGCGCTGAAGCTTTCTTT
CDR3: CASRGWTGDSAEAFF

J: TRBJ2-5
size: -
D: -
V: TRBV4-3
DNA: TGCGCCAGCAGCCAAGATCGGCGGGAGACCCAGTACTTC
CDR3: CASSQDRRETQYF

J: TRBJ2-7
size: -
D: TRBD2
V: TRBV5-1
DNA: TGCGCCAGCAGCCCTGGGACTAGCGGGGCTCACGAGCAGTACTTC
CDR3: CASSPGTSGAHEQYF

J: TRBJ1-2
size: -
D: TRBD1
V: TRBV3-1/TRBV3-2
DNA: TGTGCCAGCAGCCCTCTAGGGACAGGGGGATTTGGCTACACCTTC
CDR3: CASSPLGTGGFGYTF

J: TRBJ1-5
size: -
D: TRBD1
V: TRBV19
DNA: TGTGCCAGTAGTATCTTTAGCACAGGGGGCCGAAACAATCAGCCCCAGCATTTT
CDR3: CASSIFSTGGRNNQPQHF

J: TRBJ2-3
size: -
D: TRBD2
V: TRBV18
DNA: TGTGCCAGCTCACCGGGACTAGCGGGGTTGGATACGCAGTATTTT
CDR3: CASSPGLAGLDTQYF

J: TRBJ2-1
size: -
D: TRBD1
V: TRBV15
DNA: TGTGCCACCAGCAGAGACCTCTGGGGACAGGGGAGGCACAATGAGCAGTTCTTC
CDR3: CATSRDLWGQGRHNEQFF

J: TRBJ2-1
size: -
D: -
V: TRBV5-1
DNA: TGCGCCAGCAGCTTGCGGCAGGACAATGAGCAGTTCTTC
CDR3: CASSLRQDNEQFF

J: TRBJ1-5
size: -
D: TRBD1
V: TRBV28
DNA: TGTGCCAGCAGTTTGAGAGGGGGCGGCAATCAGCCCCAGCATTTT
CDR3: CASSLRGGGNQPQHF

J: TRBJ1-2
size: -
D: -
V: TRBV5-4
DNA: TGTGCCAGCAGCTTGGTTGAGGTGGGCTACACCTTC
CDR3: CASSLVEVGYTF

J: TRBJ2-6
size: -
D: -
V: TRBV29-1
DNA: TGCAGCGTTGTTTTGGGGGCGCCTGGGGCCAACGTCCTGACTTTC
CDR3: CSVVLGAPGANVLTF

J: TRBJ1-1
size: once
D: -
V: TRBV11-3
DNA: TGTGCCAGCAGCTTGGCCTCCAGCACTGAAGCTTTCTTT
CDR3: CASSLASSTEAFF

J: TRBJ2-7
size: -
D: TRBD1
V: TRBV19
DNA: TGTGCCAGTAGTATAGATCTCCCGACAGGGCTGAAGTACGAGCAGTACTTC
CDR3: CASSIDLPTGLKYEQYF

J: TRBJ1-1
size: -
D: -
V: TRBV12-3/TRBV12-4
DNA: TGTGCCAGCAGCCGTAGCAGGGAAACGGCTTTCTTT
CDR3: CASSRSRETAFF

J: TRBJ1-3
size: -
D: -
V: TRBV7-2
DNA: TGTGCCAGCAGCTTATCCCCTGGCGGAAACACCATATATTTT
CDR3: CASSLSPGGNTIYF

J: TRBJ2-7
size: -
D: -
V: TRBV4-2
DNA: TGTGCCAGCAGCCAAGATGGGGTTGGCGGGGCCTCCTACGAGCAGTACTTC
CDR3: CASSQDGVGGASYEQYF

J: TRBJ2-7
size: -
D: TRBD2
V: TRBV4-2
DNA: TGTGCCAGCAGCCAAGAATTAGGGACTAGCGGGGGTCGGGGCGAGCAGTACTTC
CDR3: CASSQELGTSGGRGEQYF

J: TRBJ1-1
size: -
D: TRBD1
V: TRBV16
DNA: TGTGCCAGCAGCCAATTTATGACAGGGATGAACACTGAAGCTTTCTTT
CDR3: CASSQFMTGMNTEAFF

J: TRBJ1-2
size: -
D: TRBD1
V: TRBV5-6
DNA: TGTGCCAGCAGCCCCTCCGGGACAGGGGGCTATGGCTACACCTTC
CDR3: CASSPSGTGGYGYTF

J: TRBJ1-2
size: few
D: -
V: TRBV6-5
DNA: TGTGCCAGCAGTACAGGCCGCTATGGCTACACCTTC
CDR3: CASSTGRYGYTF

J: TRBJ1-1
size: -
D: -
V: TRBV9
DNA: TGTGCCAGCAGTTCTTTCAGTCATCCCAACACTGAAGCTTTCTTT
CDR3: CASSSFSHPNTEAFF

J: TRBJ2-1
size: -
D: -
V: TRBV5-1
DNA: TGCGCCAGCAGCTTCGCGACGGAGTCGTACAATGAGCAGTTCTTC
CDR3: CASSFATESYNEQFF

J: TRBJ2-7
size: few
D: -
V: TRBV5-6
DNA: TGTGCCAGCAGCTTGAAACTGACCTACGAGCAGTACTTC
CDR3: CASSLKLTYEQYF

J: TRBJ2-3
size: -
D: -
V: TRBV3-1/TRBV3-2
DNA: TGTGCCAGCAGCAGAGGCCTGGGCGGGGGCCCGAGCACAGATACGCAGTATTTT
CDR3: CASSRGLGGGPSTDTQYF

J: TRBJ1-6
size: -
D: -
V: TRBV19
DNA: TGTGCCAGTAGTATACTCCCTGTGTATAATTCACCCCTCCACTTT
CDR3: CASSILPVYNSPLHF

J: TRBJ2-7
size: -
D: TRBD2
V: TRBV11-2
DNA: TGTGCCAGCAGCGGCGGGGGGCTGACCTACGAGCAGTACTTC
CDR3: CASSGGGLTYEQYF

J: TRBJ1-1
size: -
D: -
V: TRBV28
DNA: TGTGCCTCCCAACCCCCAGACAGGCCACTACTTGAAGCTTTCTTT
CDR3: CASQPPDRPLLEAFF

J: TRBJ2-2
size: -
D: -
V: TRBV6-5
DNA: TGTGCCAGCAGTTACGGCGGGGCCGAAGGGGGGGAGCTGTTTTTT
CDR3: CASSYGGAEGGELFF

J: TRBJ2-1
size: -
D: TRBD2
V: TRBV10-3
DNA: TGTGCCATCAGTGAAACTAGCGGGGGGGCACAGTTCTTC
CDR3: CAISETSGGAQFF

J: TRBJ1-2
size: -
D: TRBD1
V: TRBV4-3
DNA: TGCGCCAGCAGCCAAGAGGGGACAGGGGACGGCTACACCTTC
CDR3: CASSQEGTGDGYTF

J: TRBJ2-3
size: -
D: -
V: TRBV5-1
DNA: TGCGCCAGCAGCCCGGTTGGTAATGCAGATACGCAGTATTTT
CDR3: CASSPVGNADTQYF

J: TRBJ2-7
size: once
D: TRBD1
V: TRBV7-2
DNA: TGTGCCAGCAGCAACCGGGACAGGAGTTACGAGCAGTACTTC
CDR3: CASSNRDRSYEQYF

J: TRBJ1-4
size: -
D: -
V: TRBV7-3
DNA: TGTGCCAGCAGCCCGCGGGTGGCTAATGAAAAACTGTTTTTT
CDR3: CASSPRVANEKLFF

J: TRBJ1-4
size: -
D: -
V: TRBV4-1
DNA: TGCGCCAGCAGCCAAGGGCAGGGGAATAATGAAAAACTGTTTTTT
CDR3: CASSQGQGNNEKLFF

J: TRBJ1-6
size: -
D: TRBD1
V: TRBV6-2/TRBV6-3
DNA: TGTGCCAGCAGTTACTCGAGGGGACAGGGGATATATAATTCACCCCTCCACTTT
CDR3: CASSYSRGQGIYNSPLHF

J: TRBJ2-2
size: -
D: TRBD2
V: TRBV3-1/TRBV3-2
DNA: TGTGCCAGCAGCCAAGATAAGCGGGGGCTGAACACCGGGGAGCTGTTTTTT
CDR3: CASSQDKRGLNTGELFF

J: TRBJ1-1
size: -
D: -
V: TRBV18
DNA: TGTGCCAGCTCAGGGGGGTTGAACACTGAAGCTTTCTTT
CDR3: CASSGGLNTEAFF

J: TRBJ1-6
size: -
D: TRBD1
V: TRBV7-9
DNA: TGTGCCAGCAGCCCCCCGGGACAGCTTAATTCACCCCTCCACTTT
CDR3: CASSPPGQLNSPLHF

J: TRBJ2-5
size: -
D: -
V: TRBV4-1
DNA: TGCGCCAGCAGCCAAGACGAGACTAGTGGGGAGACCCAGTACTTC
CDR3: CASSQDETSGETQYF

J: TRBJ2-3
size: -
D: TRBD1
V: TRBV5-1
DNA: TGCGCCAGCAGCTGGACAGGGAGCACAGATACGCAGTATTTT
CDR3: CASSWTGSTDTQYF

J: TRBJ1-4
size: once
D: -
V: TRBV11-2
DNA: TGTGCCAGCAGCTTAGATCTTCCCCGCAGGGGAGGGGAAGGAAAACTGTTTTTT
CDR3: CASSLDLPRRGGEGKLFF

J: TRBJ1-5
size: few
D: -
V: TRBV27
DNA: TGTGCCAGCAGTTTAGGCGGGGCGCTAGGCAATCAGCCCCAGCATTTT
CDR3: CASSLGGALGNQPQHF

J: TRBJ1-1
size: -
D: TRBD1
V: TRBV12-3/TRBV12-4
DNA: TGTGCCAGCAGTCGCGACAGGGCCGTGGCTTTCTTT
CDR3: CASSRDRAVAFF

J: TRBJ2-5
size: -
D: -
V: TRBV7-3
DNA: TGTGCCAGCAGCTTAAAATCGATCGCGGGGGCCCCCCAAGAGACCCAGTACTTC
CDR3: CASSLKSIAGAPQETQYF

J: TRBJ2-3
size: -
D: TRBD2
V: TRBV2
DNA: TGTGCCAGCAGTGTTAGGGCGGGAGGCGCAGATACGCAGTATTTT
CDR3: CASSVRAGGADTQYF

J: TRBJ2-7
size: few
D: -
V: TRBV7-8
DNA: TGTGCCAGCAGCCCTTACAGGGTAGCGGGCGGCTACGAGCAGTACTTC
CDR3: CASSPYRVAGGYEQYF